This T cell receptor beta chain was retrieved from a study of blood T cell repertoires in COVID-19. Overall study context: Sites across the United States, Italy and Spain contributed samples from acute and convalescent COVID-19. T cells, B-cell-depleted T cells, or PBMCs provided the cDNA or gDNA that served as material.

Seattle's enrolled individuals joined amid active infection and were then monitored longitudinally. CDR1 is MGHRA and CDR2 is YSYEKL in the germline V gene. Trimming cost V 1 base and J 5 bases, with 11 bases left between them. This CDR3 is built from 14 residues. Original methodology: Counts of nucleated cells, estimated from reference gene primer amplification, were obtained. Data came from immunoSEQ multiplex PCR; TCRdb stores just in-frame clones and leaves some out. The DNA gave D and trimming, while V, J and clone size come from that table. The repertoire includes under 200,000 clones, around 87% of them detected once, and 10% sits in the top ten.

Sequenced input: peripheral blood. This sequence was found in a woman aged 65 to 85 with COVID-19, enrolled during active disease. The rearrangement uses TRBV4-1 and TRBJ1-2; possibly TRBD1 for D (5 bases). In nucleotides, the CDR3 is TGCGCCAGCAGCCAAGGGACCGGGGGATATGGCTACACCTTC. Translating gives CASSQGTGGYGYTF.